Below, one T cell receptor beta chain is given with its context. Its recognized antigen is unknown. The sample holds no much larger clone one base away, and base qualities are not on file. TCRbeta CDR3 regions were amplified from genomic DNA by means of the immunoSEQ Assay, a bias-controlled multiplex PCR. As for the authors' bioinformatics: The number of nucleated cells in each sample was estimated by amplification of reference gene primers within the assay. Sequence reads were collapsed and filtered to measure the absolute abundance of every unique TCRbeta CDR3 rearrangement. For each sample, productive Simpson clonality was calculated as the square root of Simpson's diversity index over productive rearrangements. The clones in this table, taken by TCRdb from immuneACCESS, are in-frame only. Not every clone is retained; where verified, under half of the shortfall comes from an unresolved V gene, and the cause of the rest is unknown. V and J calls plus clone size are reproduced from that table; the DNA served to infer D and trimming. The sample yields roughly 300,000 clones; 83% were counted once. The top ten hold more than 8% of the sample.

These data originate in a study of blood T cell repertoires in COVID-19 (dated by TCRdb to about 2020). Regarding the complete study: Collaborator samples came from the United States, Italy and Spain and covered acute and convalescent phases of COVID-19. Where HLA class I and class II types were available, the types were taken from metadata supplied by the sample provider, not from assay-based typing. The sample metadata nearly always contained a de-identified subject ID, COVID-19 status, age in years and sex. A freely available public database, intended as a resource for researchers studying the immune response to SARS-CoV-2, is where the repertoires were released. The material from the prospective study consisted of cDNA or gDNA derived from T cells, B-cell-depleted T cells, or PBMCs. The dataset comprised deeply sampled blood TCRbeta repertoires from subjects exposed to, actively infected with, or recovered from COVID-19. Samples came from the ongoing ImmuneRACE study (first 160 participants) plus 1,254 subjects from 6 global collaborators.

What the authors observed across the whole study: The quantity of clinical and demographic metadata differed by source and by participant and was supplied without curation.

A second Seattle source provided samples from volunteer blood donors who had recovered from COVID-19. Each collaborating institution followed its own protocols to collect whole blood in K2EDTA tubes. For TCRbeta analysis, collaborator samples were shipped as frozen whole blood, as isolated PBMCs, or as DNA extracted from either sample type. The V end loses 10 bases and the J end loses 6 bases, and a stretch of 29 bases separates them. The CDR3 measures 17 amino acids from cysteine to phenylalanine. Only the CDR3 part of the read is kept: 51 bases, read in frame from the first base. CDR1 and CDR2 were assigned from the germline V gene as MGHDK and SYGVNS.

The specimen sequenced was peripheral blood. The TCR was taken from a woman in her 50s who had recovered from COVID-19. The chain is encoded by TRBV25-1 joined to TRBJ2-3, with TRBD2 as a weak D call on 7 bases. The CDR3 has the sequence CATSLTSGRGGWDTQYF. DNA sequence: TGTGCCACATCCCTGACAAGTGGTAGGGGGGGATGGGATACGCAGTATTTT.